This record concerns one T cell receptor (beta chain) sequence. Germline V lookup: CDR1 LNHDA, CDR2 SQIVND (reference sequence). This CDR3 has 13 amino acids. With 5 bases removed from V and 2 bases from J, the gap between germline ends came to 9 bases. Assay: immunoSEQ multiplex PCR; the TCRdb copy retains only in-frame clones and omits some. This sample has approximately 120,000 clones, with about 86% found just once. These data come from a study of PD-1 blockade in mismatch repair-deficient tumors. The chain is built from TRBV19 and TRBJ2-5; D gene unclear. The TCR comes from an adult with mismatch repair-deficient cancer. Sequences were derived from peripheral blood, sampled 44 weeks after starting pembrolizumab. The DNA of the CDR3 is TGTGCCAGTAGTTGGGGTCAACAAGAGACCCAGTACTTC. Translated, it gives CASSWGQQETQYF.